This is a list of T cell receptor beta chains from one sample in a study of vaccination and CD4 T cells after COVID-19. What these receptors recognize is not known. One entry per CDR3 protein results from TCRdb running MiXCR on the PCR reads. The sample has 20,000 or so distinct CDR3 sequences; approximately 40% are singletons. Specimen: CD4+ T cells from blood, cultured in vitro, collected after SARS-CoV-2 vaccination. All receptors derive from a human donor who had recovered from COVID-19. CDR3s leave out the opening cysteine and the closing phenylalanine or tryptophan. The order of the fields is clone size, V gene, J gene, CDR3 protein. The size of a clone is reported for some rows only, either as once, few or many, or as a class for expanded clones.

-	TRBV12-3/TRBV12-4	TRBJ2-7	ASSLASRYEQY
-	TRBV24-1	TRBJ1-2	ATSTPGVTEGYT
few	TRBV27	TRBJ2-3	ASSAGLADTQY
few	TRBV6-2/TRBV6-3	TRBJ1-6	ASSSSGTGDSPLH
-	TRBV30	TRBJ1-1	AWTDRGTEAF
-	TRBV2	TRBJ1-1	ASSHDTEAF
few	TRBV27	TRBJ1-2	ASSLLRQTNFYGYT
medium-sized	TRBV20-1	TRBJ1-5	SASYEAGGNQPQH
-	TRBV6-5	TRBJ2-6	ASSLRLSGANVLT
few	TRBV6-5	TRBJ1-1	ASSYRASSMNTEAF
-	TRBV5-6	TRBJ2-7	ASSLYVWGGAPVEQY
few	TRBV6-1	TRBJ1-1	ASSPKSTGRETEAF
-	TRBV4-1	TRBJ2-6	ASSQVEVGANVLT
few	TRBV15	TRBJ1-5	AIGAGADQPQH
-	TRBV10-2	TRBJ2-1	ASREWPSSNEQF
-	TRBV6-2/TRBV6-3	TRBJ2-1	ASRDGGGSGKSYNEQF
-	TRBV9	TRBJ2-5	ASSRMTSGQYQETQY
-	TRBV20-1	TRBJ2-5	SAREPSRETQY
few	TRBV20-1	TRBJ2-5	SARLAGGLETQY
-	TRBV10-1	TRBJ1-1	ASSGTGRTEAF
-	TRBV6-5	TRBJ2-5	ASSSKETQY
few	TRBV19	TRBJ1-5	ASSIDRADQPQH
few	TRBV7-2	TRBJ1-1	ASSLAGGENTEAF
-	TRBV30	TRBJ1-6	AWSRGGAYNSPLH
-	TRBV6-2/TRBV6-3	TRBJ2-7	ASRRHSGGGEQY
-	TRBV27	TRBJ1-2	ASRSAGSGGYT
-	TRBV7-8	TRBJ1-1	ASSLALRVEAF
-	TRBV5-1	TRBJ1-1	ASSLAQGITEAF
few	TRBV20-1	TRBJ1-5	SARSGYSNQPQH
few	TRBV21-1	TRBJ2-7	ASSAFRDTSYEQY
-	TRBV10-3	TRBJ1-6	AISDSGSYNSPLH
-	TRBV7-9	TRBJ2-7	ASSMGLPVREQY
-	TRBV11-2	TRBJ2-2	ASSSPGATDTGELF
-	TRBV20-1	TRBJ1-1	SARGEGQYTEAF
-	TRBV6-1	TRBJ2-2	ASALTYTGELF
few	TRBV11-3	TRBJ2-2	ASSLDQGGTGELF
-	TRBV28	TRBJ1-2	ASAWGTGSNYGYT